A selection of T cell receptor beta chains follows, all from one sample in a study of CD8+ T cells in alopecia areata. The data were produced by immunoSEQ multiplex PCR, yet TCRdb's version contains in-frame clones alone and is incomplete. The table has 150,000 to 200,000 clones, about 53% seen once; the top ten hold 10% to 14%. The sample consisted of CD8+ T cells sorted from blood, taken at week 24, from a patient treated with tofacitinib. The source of these receptors is a human donor with alopecia areata. The CDR3 runs from the conserved cysteine through the conserved F or W. The D gene is left open where the match is weak. Clone size appears in some rows only: once, few, many, or a class for an expanded clone.

TRBV7-2	few	TRBJ2-1	NA	TGTGCCAGCAGCTTAGTGAGGCTGGACTTGCTACTCTACAATGAGCAGTTCTTC	CASSLVRLDLLLYNEQFF
TRBV7-2	NA	TRBJ2-2	NA	TGTGCCAGCAGCTTAGCTTTGAGGGGCGCCGGGGAGCTGTTTTTT	CASSLALRGAGELFF
TRBV4-3	once	TRBJ2-7	TRBD2	TGCGCCAGCAGCCGGGACGGGACTAGCCCCTTGTACGAGCAGTACTTC	CASSRDGTSPLYEQYF
TRBV2	NA	TRBJ1-1	NA	TGTGCCAGCAGTGAACGTGGGTCGAACACTGAAGCTTTCTTT	CASSERGSNTEAFF
TRBV5-6	few	TRBJ2-1	TRBD2	TGTGCCAGCAGCCTCGTGGGACTAGCGGGGCAAGGGGATGAGCAGTTCTTC	CASSLVGLAGQGDEQFF
TRBV13	NA	TRBJ2-7	NA	TGTGCCAGCAGCCTCAGACAGGAGGAGCAGTACTTC	CASSLRQEEQYF
TRBV30	few	TRBJ2-1	TRBD2	TGTGCCTGGAGCAGATCACTAGCGAATGAGCAGTTCTTC	CAWSRSLANEQFF
TRBV11-2	few	TRBJ2-7	NA	TGTGCCAGCAGCTTGGCAGAAACCTACGAGCAGTACTTC	CASSLAETYEQYF
TRBV30	NA	TRBJ2-7	NA	TGTGCCTGGGAGTTCGGGGGCGAGCAGTACTTC	CAWEFGGEQYF
TRBV29-1	NA	TRBJ1-2	NA	TGCAGCGTTGAAGATCCAGGGGATGGCTACACCTTC	CSVEDPGDGYTF
TRBV19	NA	TRBJ2-7	NA	TGTGCCAGTAGTATTCCCGGTCGCCAGCAGTACTTC	CASSIPGRQQYF
TRBV29-1	few	TRBJ2-3	NA	TGCAGCGTTGGGTCTGACCGTCCCGGCACAGATACGCAGTATTTT	CSVGSDRPGTDTQYF
TRBV19	NA	TRBJ2-2	TRBD1	TGTGCCAGTAGTGAGGGACAGATCACCGGGGAGCTGTTTTTT	CASSEGQITGELFF
TRBV7-6	few	TRBJ2-7	TRBD1	TGTGCCAGCAGCTTAAGGCCGGACAGGGATGACGAGCAGTACTTC	CASSLRPDRDDEQYF
TRBV9	NA	TRBJ2-1	TRBD1	TGTGCCAGCAGCGCGGGACAGGGGGCGGATGAGCAGTTCTTC	CASSAGQGADEQFF
TRBV27	NA	TRBJ1-1	TRBD1	TGTGCCAGCAGTTTGCAGGGACAGGGGGCGAGTTCCGAAGCTTTCTTT	CASSLQGQGASSEAFF
TRBV27	once	TRBJ2-6	NA	TGTGCCAGCTCTTGGACCGGGGCCAACGTCCTGACTTTC	CASSWTGANVLTF
TRBV7-9	few	TRBJ2-3	TRBD2	TGTGCCAGCAGCGCTACTCAAGCGGGAGACACAGATACGCAGTATTTT	CASSATQAGDTDTQYF
TRBV6-4	NA	TRBJ2-3	TRBD1	TGTGCCACCTCACAGGGGATGGGAAACACAGATACGCAGTATTTT	CATSQGMGNTDTQYF
TRBV25-1	few	TRBJ2-5	NA	TGTGCCAGCAGTGAAGATACCGGGACACCTCAAGAGACCCAGTACTTC	CASSEDTGTPQETQYF
TRBV13	few	TRBJ2-4	NA	TGTGCCAGCAGCTTCGGGACTTTTCAAAACATTCAGTACTTC	CASSFGTFQNIQYF
TRBV7-6	few	TRBJ2-5	NA	TGTGCCAGCAGCCCTGGACCCAAGGGAGAGACCCAGTACTTC	CASSPGPKGETQYF
TRBV29-1	NA	TRBJ1-2	NA	TGCAGCGTCGCCGGAGGAAACCTCTATGGCTACACCTTC	CSVAGGNLYGYTF
TRBV4-3	NA	TRBJ1-1	NA	TGCGCCAGCAGCCCTCGGACGGATACTGAAGCTTTCTTT	CASSPRTDTEAFF
TRBV23-1	few	TRBJ2-3	NA	TGCGCCAGCAGTCAAGAACCCCCGGACAAGAGCACAGATACGCAGTATTTT	CASSQEPPDKSTDTQYF
TRBV25-1	NA	TRBJ2-1	TRBD1	TGTGCCAGCAGTCAGGGGGCGATTAGTAATGAGCAGTTCTTC	CASSQGAISNEQFF
TRBV7-8	few	TRBJ2-1	TRBD1	TGTGCCAGCAGCTTCGACAGGGGGCTTTTGATCGCCAATGAGCAGTTCTTC	CASSFDRGLLIANEQFF
TRBV30	NA	TRBJ1-1	NA	TGTGCCTGGAGAGTAGGGAGGAACACTGAAGCTTTCTTT	CAWRVGRNTEAFF
TRBV5-1	NA	TRBJ1-1	NA	TGCGCCAGCAGAACAGGCGGTACCCAAGCTTTCTTT	CASRTGGTQAFF
TRBV27	NA	TRBJ2-1	NA	TGTGCCAGCAGTTATGGTATCAATGAGCAGTTCTTC	CASSYGINEQFF
TRBV29-1	few	TRBJ2-5	NA	TGCAGCGTTGATCTGTGGCAGGCCCAAGAGACCCAGTACTTC	CSVDLWQAQETQYF
TRBV29-1	NA	TRBJ2-3	TRBD2	TGCAGCGTTCTCACGGGACTAGCGGGGGCATTCACAGATACGCAGTATTTT	CSVLTGLAGAFTDTQYF
TRBV7-9	many	TRBJ2-1	NA	TGTGCCAGCAGCCCCAAACTGACGGCTAACAATGAGCAGTTCTTC	CASSPKLTANNEQFF
TRBV7-9	NA	TRBJ2-4	NA	TGTGCCAGCAGCTCCAATCGGGCTATAGACATTCAGTACTTC	CASSSNRAIDIQYF
TRBV5-6	once	TRBJ1-5	NA	TGTGCCAGCAGCCAAGGGGTTCAGCCCCAGCATTTT	CASSQGVQPQHF
TRBV2	NA	TRBJ2-7	NA	TGTGCCAGCAGTTGGATGGGGGTCGAGCAGTACTTC	CASSWMGVEQYF
TRBV27	few	TRBJ1-6	NA	TGTGCCAGCAGTTTGGGGGGTGGAGGGAATTCACCCCTCCACTTT	CASSLGGGGNSPLHF
TRBV14	NA	TRBJ2-1	NA	TGTGCCAGCAGCCAACTCAGGAATGAGCAGTTCTTC	CASSQLRNEQFF